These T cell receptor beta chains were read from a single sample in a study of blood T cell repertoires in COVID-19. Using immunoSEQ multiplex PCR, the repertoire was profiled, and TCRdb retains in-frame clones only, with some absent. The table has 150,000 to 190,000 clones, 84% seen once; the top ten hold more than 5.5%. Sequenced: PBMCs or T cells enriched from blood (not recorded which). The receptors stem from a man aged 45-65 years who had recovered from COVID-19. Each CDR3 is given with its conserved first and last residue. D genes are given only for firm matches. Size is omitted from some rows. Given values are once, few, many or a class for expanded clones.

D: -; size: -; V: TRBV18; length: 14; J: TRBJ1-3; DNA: TGTGCCAGCTCACCAGAGAAATCTGGAAACACCATATATTTT; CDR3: CASSPEKSGNTIYF
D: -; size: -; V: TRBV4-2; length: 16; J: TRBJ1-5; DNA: TGTGCCAGCAGCCAAGATCCAACAGGGACGGGACAGCCCCAGCATTTT; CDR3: CASSQDPTGTGQPQHF
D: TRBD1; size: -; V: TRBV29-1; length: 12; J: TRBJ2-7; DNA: TGCAGCGTCGGACAGGGGAGGAACGAGCAGTACTTC; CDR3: CSVGQGRNEQYF
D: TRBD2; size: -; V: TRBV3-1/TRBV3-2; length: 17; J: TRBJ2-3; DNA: TGTGCCAGCAGCCAGGGACTAGCGGGGGGTCTCACAGATACGCAGTATTTT; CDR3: CASSQGLAGGLTDTQYF
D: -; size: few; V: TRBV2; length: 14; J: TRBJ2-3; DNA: TGTGCCAGCATACAGGGGTGGGGGGCAGATACGCAGTATTTT; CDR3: CASIQGWGADTQYF
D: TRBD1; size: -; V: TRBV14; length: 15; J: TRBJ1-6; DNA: TGTGCCAGCAGCCCCGGACAGGGAGTGAATTCACCCCTCCACTTT; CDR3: CASSPGQGVNSPLHF
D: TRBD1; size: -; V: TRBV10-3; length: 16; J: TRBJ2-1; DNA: TGTGCCATCAGTGGCCCCCGACAGGGGGTCTACAATGAGCAGTTCTTC; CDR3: CAISGPRQGVYNEQFF
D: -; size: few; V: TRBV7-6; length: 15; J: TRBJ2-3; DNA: TGTGCCAGCAGCTGGAGGGGGGGCCCCCCAGATACGCAGTATTTT; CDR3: CASSWRGGPPDTQYF
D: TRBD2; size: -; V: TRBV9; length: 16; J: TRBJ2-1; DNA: TGTGCCAGCAGCGTAAAGACGGGGGGGCCATACAATGAGCAGTTCTTC; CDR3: CASSVKTGGPYNEQFF
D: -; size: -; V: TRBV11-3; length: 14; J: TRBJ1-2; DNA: TGTGCCAGCAGCTACAGGTCCGAGGACTATGGCTACACCTTC; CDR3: CASSYRSEDYGYTF
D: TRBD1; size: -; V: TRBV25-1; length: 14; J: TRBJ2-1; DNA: TGTGCCAGCACCGACAGGGAAGGGTTCAATGAGCAGTTCTTC; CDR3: CASTDREGFNEQFF
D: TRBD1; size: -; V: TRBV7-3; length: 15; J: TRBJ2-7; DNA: TGTGCCAGCAGCTTATCAGGGGGCCATCGGGACGAGCAGTACTTC; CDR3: CASSLSGGHRDEQYF
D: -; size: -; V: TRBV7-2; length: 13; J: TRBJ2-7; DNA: TGTGCCAGCAGGCCCAGGGTATCCTACGAGCAGTACTTC; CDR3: CASRPRVSYEQYF
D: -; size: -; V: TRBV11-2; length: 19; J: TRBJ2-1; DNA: TGTGCCAGCAGCTTTACGCACTCATTGGACGGCGGGGTCCCGAGGGAGCAGTTCTTC; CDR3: CASSFTHSLDGGVPREQFF
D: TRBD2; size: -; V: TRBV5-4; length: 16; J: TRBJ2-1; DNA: TGTGCCAGCAGTCCTACTAGCGGGGGCCCCTACAATGAGCAGTTCTTC; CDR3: CASSPTSGGPYNEQFF
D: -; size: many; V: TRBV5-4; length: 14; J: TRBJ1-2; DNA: TGTGCCAGCAGCTTGGGTCAGGGTAACTATGGCTACACCTTC; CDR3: CASSLGQGNYGYTF
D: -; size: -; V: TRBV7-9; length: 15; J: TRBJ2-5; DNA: TGTGCCAGCAGCTGGGCGGGACCGATGTTGGAGACCCAGTACTTC; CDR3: CASSWAGPMLETQYF
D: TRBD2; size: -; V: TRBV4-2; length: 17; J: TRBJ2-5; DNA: TGTGCCAGCAGCCAAGAAGTGACTAGCGGGGTGCAAGAGACCCAGTACTTC; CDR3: CASSQEVTSGVQETQYF
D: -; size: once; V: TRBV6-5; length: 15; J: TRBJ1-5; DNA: TGTGCCAGCAGACTACAGGGTGGGAGCAATCAGCCCCAGCATTTT; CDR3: CASRLQGGSNQPQHF
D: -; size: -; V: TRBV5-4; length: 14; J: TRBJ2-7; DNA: TGTGCCAGCAGCGTCAGGACAGTTCTCCACGAGCAGTACTTC; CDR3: CASSVRTVLHEQYF
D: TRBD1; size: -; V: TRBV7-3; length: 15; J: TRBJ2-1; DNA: TGTGCCAGCAGCTTAGCCGGGACAGGGAACAATGAGCAGTTCTTC; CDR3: CASSLAGTGNNEQFF
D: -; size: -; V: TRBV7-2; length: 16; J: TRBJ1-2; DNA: TGTGCCAGCACCACCCGGCGGGGCCCACGGGACTATGGCTACACCTTC; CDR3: CASTTRRGPRDYGYTF
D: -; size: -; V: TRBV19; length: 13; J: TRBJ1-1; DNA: TGTGCCAGTATGGGACTGATCAACACTGAAGCTTTCTTT; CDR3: CASMGLINTEAFF
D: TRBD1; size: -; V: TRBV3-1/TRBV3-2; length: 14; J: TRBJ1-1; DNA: TGTGCCAGCAGCCCACAGGGGGTCCGCACTGAAGCTTTCTTT; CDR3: CASSPQGVRTEAFF
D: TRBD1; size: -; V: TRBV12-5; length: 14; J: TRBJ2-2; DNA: TGTGCTAGTGGTGTGGGACAGGGAGTCGGGGAGCTGTTTTTT; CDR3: CASGVGQGVGELFF
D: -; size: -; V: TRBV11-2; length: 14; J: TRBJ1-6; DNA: TGTGCCAGCAGGGGGGGAAGGGATAATTCACCCCTCCACTTT; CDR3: CASRGGRDNSPLHF
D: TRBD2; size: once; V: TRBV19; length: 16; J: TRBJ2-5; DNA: TGTGCCAGTAGTATAGAGCGTCGGGGCGGGAGAGAGACCCAGTACTTC; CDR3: CASSIERRGGRETQYF
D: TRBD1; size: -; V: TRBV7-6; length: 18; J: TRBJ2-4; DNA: TGTGCCAGCAGCTTAGATCGGCCCGGGACAGGGGCCAAAAACATTCAGTACTTC; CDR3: CASSLDRPGTGAKNIQYF
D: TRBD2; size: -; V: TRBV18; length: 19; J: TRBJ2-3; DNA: TGTGCCAGCTCACCATTGAGTAAGCGGGGGGGCCGAGACACAGATACGCAGTATTTT; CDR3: CASSPLSKRGGRDTDTQYF
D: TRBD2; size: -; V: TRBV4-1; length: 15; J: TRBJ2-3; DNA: TGCGCCAGCAGCCAGGGGACTGGGACTAGGGATACGCAGTATTTT; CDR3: CASSQGTGTRDTQYF
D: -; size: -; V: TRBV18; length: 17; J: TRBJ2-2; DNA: TGTGCCAGCTCACCAAATGTCATAACAGGGAACACCGGGGAGCTGTTTTTT; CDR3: CASSPNVITGNTGELFF
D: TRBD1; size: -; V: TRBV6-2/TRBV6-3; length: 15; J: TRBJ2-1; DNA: TGTGCCAGCAGTCCGAGACAGGGTGAATACAATGAGCAGTTCTTC; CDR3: CASSPRQGEYNEQFF
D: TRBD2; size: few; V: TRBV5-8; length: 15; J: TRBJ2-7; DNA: TGTGCCAGCAGCCTGGGACTAGCGGGGAACTACGAGCAGTACTTC; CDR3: CASSLGLAGNYEQYF
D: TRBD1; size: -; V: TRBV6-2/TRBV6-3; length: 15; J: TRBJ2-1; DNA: TGTGCCAGCAGTTCAGGACAGGGTGGGTACAATGAGCAGTTCTTC; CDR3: CASSSGQGGYNEQFF
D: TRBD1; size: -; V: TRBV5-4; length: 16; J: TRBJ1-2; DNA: TGTGCCAGCAGCTTGGCCGGGGCAGGGGGCAATTATGGCTACACCTTC; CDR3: CASSLAGAGGNYGYTF
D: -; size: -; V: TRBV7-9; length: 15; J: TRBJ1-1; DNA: TGTGCCAGCAGCATCTACAGGGAAGGGAACACTGAAGCTTTCTTT; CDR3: CASSIYREGNTEAFF
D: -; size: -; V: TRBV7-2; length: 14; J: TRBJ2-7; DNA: TGTGCCAGCAGCTTAGGAAGGGAGAGCCACGAGCAGTACTTC; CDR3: CASSLGRESHEQYF
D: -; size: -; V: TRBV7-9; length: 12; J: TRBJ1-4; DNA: TGTGCCAGCAGCCCCGCAGGGGAAAAACTGTTTTTT; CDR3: CASSPAGEKLFF
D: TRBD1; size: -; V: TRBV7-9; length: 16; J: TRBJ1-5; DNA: TGTGCCAGCAGCTTAGATTCAGGGGGCCACCGACAGCCCCAGCATTTT; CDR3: CASSLDSGGHRQPQHF
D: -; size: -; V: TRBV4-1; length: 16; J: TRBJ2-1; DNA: TGCGCCAGCAGCCAAGAACCAGGGGTAATGTACAATGAGCAGTTCTTC; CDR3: CASSQEPGVMYNEQFF
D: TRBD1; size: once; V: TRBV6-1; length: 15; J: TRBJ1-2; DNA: TGTGCCAGCAGTGAAGGGAGGGGGCGATTCTATGGCTACACCTTC; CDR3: CASSEGRGRFYGYTF
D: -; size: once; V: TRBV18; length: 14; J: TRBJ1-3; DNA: TGTGCCAGCTCACCTCAGGGATCTGGAAACACCATATATTTT; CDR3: CASSPQGSGNTIYF
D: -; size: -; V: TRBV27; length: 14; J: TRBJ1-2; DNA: TGTGCCAGCAGCCCCATCGGGAGGGACTATGGCTACACCTTC; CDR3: CASSPIGRDYGYTF
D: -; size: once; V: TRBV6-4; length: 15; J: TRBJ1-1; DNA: TGTGCCAGCAGTAAATCAGCGGGGATGAACACTGAAGCTTTCTTT; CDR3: CASSKSAGMNTEAFF
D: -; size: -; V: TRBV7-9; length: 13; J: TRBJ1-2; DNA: TGTGCCAGCAGCTTCGGGGGTCCGCGGGGCTACACCTTC; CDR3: CASSFGGPRGYTF
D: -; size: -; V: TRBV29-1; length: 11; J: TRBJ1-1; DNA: TGCAGCGGGAACACAGGGACGGAAGCTTTCTTT; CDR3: CSGNTGTEAFF
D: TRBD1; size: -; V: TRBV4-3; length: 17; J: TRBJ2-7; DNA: TGCGCCAGCAGCCAAGATGGGGTGAGGTACAGGGGCCACGAGCAGTACTTC; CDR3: CASSQDGVRYRGHEQYF
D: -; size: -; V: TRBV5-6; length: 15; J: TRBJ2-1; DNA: TGTGCCAGCAGCTTCAGGGGAGGGGTAGTGAATGAGCAGTTCTTC; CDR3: CASSFRGGVVNEQFF
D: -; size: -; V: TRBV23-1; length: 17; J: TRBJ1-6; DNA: TGCGCCAGCAGTCACCCGGGGGGGGAATCTGGGAATTCACCCCTCCACTTT; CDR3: CASSHPGGESGNSPLHF
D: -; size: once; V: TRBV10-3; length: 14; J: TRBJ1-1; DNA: TGTGCCATCACCGAGCGGGGATCCAACACTGAAGCTTTCTTT; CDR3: CAITERGSNTEAFF
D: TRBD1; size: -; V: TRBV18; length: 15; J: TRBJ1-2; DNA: TGTGCCAGCTCACCAGACCCGACAGGGTCGTATGGCTACACCTTC; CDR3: CASSPDPTGSYGYTF
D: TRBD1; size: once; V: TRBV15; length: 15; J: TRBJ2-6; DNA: TGTGCCACCAGGGGACAGCCCTCTGGGGCCAACGTCCTGACTTTC; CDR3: CATRGQPSGANVLTF
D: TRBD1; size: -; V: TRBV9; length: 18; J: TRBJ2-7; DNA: TGTGCCAGCAGCCCCACTTTGGTGAGGACAGGGGAACCCTACGAGCAGTACTTC; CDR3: CASSPTLVRTGEPYEQYF
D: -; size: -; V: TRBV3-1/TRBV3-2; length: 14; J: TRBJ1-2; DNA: TGTGCCAGCAGCCAAGTACGAAGGGGCGGTGGCTACACCTTC; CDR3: CASSQVRRGGGYTF
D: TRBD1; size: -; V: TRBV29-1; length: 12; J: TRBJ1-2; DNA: TGCAGCGTTGATCTACAGGGGATTGGCTACACCTTC; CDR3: CSVDLQGIGYTF
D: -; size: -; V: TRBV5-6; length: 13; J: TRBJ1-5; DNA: TGTGCCAGCAGCTTGGCGGGGAATCAGCCCCAGCATTTT; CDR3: CASSLAGNQPQHF
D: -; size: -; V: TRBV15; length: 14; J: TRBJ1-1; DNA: TGTGCCACCAGCAGAGATCTCGTGAACACTGAAGCTTTCTTT; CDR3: CATSRDLVNTEAFF